This entry lists 26 T cell receptor beta chains sequenced from one sample in a study of cytomegalovirus exposure and HLA in healthy donors. It was with 60 Vbeta and 13 Jbeta primers that the PCR ran. Generated by immunoSEQ multiplex PCR, the TCRdb table keeps only in-frame clones and is missing some. The repertoire holds 55,000 to 85,000 clones, with approximately 80% as singletons. Sample: PBMCs. The receptors here all came from a man aged 18 to 35 in good health and CMV-seropositive.

The V gene is TRBV5-4, the J gene TRBJ1-4; 10 bases line up with TRBD1. Germline assignment: CDR1 SGHNT and CDR2 YYREEE (reference sequence). With V trimmed by 1 base and J by 6 bases, 3 bases remained unmatched. This CDR3 comprises 15 residues. The DNA for the CDR3 is TGTGCCAGCAGCTTGCCCGGGACAGGGGATGAAAAACTGTTTTTT. This gives the protein CASSLPGTGDEKLFF.

This sequence joins TRBV7-9 and TRBJ2-7; a possible D gene is TRBD2 (7 bases). This CDR3 spans 16 amino acids. Per germline, CDR1 SEHNR and CDR2 FQNEAQ (reference sequence). V was pared by 5 bases and J by 7 bases, with 24 bases between. The CDR3 loop reads CASSPTGGRLSGEQYF. CDR3 in DNA: TGTGCCAGCAGCCCCACGGGGGGCAGGTTATCGGGGGAGCAGTACTTC.

CDR3 sequence: CASRDRGETQYF. The CDR3 nucleotides are TGTGCCAGCAGAGACAGGGGGGAGACCCAGTACTTC. This chain uses TRBV2 with TRBJ2-5; 9 bases map to TRBD1. Germline-derived CDR1 and CDR2 are SNHLY and FYNNEI. CDR3 length: 12 amino acids. J was trimmed by 5 bases and V by 6 bases; bases with no gene match: 1.

There are a few counts of this clone. The chain has TRBV27 and TRBJ1-1; TRBD1 aligns across 7 bases. Germline V gene sequence: CDR1 MNHEY, CDR2 SMNVEV (reference sequence). The CDR3 covers 13 residues. Trimming cost V 6 bases and J 8 bases; bases outside gene matches: 9. The CDR3 DNA follows: TGTGCCAGCAGCCCCTCGGAGGACAGGGAAGCTTTCTTT. It yields the protein CASSPSEDREAFF.

The chain combines TRBV4-2 with TRBJ2-1, with TRBD1 as a possible D gene (6 bases). The CDR3 length is 14 residues. The ends were cut back, 3 bases at V and 13 bases at J, with 19 bases in the middle. Germline CDR1 reads LGHNA; CDR2 reads YNFKEQ. CDR3 in DNA: TGTGCCAGCAGCCAGGGGGCTGGGGAGTGGGGTCAGTTCTTC. It yields the protein CASSQGAGEWGQFF.

The gene calls are TRBV29-1 and TRBJ1-1; D gene unclear. The V gene lost 5 bases and the J gene lost 1 base, with 8 bases spanning the gap. The germline V gene encodes CDR1 SQVTM and CDR2 ANQGSEA. There are 12 residues in the CDR3. DNA of the CDR3: TGCAGCGTTTCTTCCTGGAACACTGAAGCTTTCTTT. It specifies CSVSSWNTEAFF.

The chain employs TRBV30 and TRBJ1-5; 8 nucleotides match TRBD1. Trimming at V came to 5 bases and at J to 1 base, leaving 1 base not matched to a gene. Germline V gene data show CDR1 as GTSNPN and CDR2 as SVGIG (reference sequence). The CDR3 runs 13 residues. In DNA, the CDR3 is TGTGCCTGGGCAGGGGGCAGCAATCAGCCCCAGCATTTT. Residues: CAWAGGSNQPQHF.

V usage is TRBV4-1 and J usage is TRBJ1-5, with no clear D. Trimming removed 2 bases at V and 6 bases at J, with 8 bases between. The CDR3 runs to 13 residues. Germline lookup yields CDR1 MGHRA and CDR2 YSYEKL. The CDR3 bases are TGCGCCAGCAGCCAAATAGTCGGTCAGCCCCAGCATTTT. Translation gives CASSQIVGQPQHF.

This clone was counted between two and nine times. The rearrangement links TRBV2 to TRBJ1-2, with 10 bases lining up with TRBD1. Trimming cost V 6 bases and J 3 bases; bases outside gene matches: 4. This CDR3 comprises 14 residues. Per germline, CDR1 SNHLY and CDR2 FYNNEI. CDR3 loop: CASRPGTGDYGYTF. CDR3 nucleotide sequence: TGTGCCAGCAGACCCGGGACAGGGGACTATGGCTACACCTTC.

This clone was picked up a small number of times. V usage is TRBV2 and J usage is TRBJ2-1, with 11 bases identical to TRBD2. V shed 6 bases, J shed 5 bases, and the junction held 6 bases outside the gene matches. Germline lookup yields CDR1 SNHLY and CDR2 FYNNEI. This CDR3 is built from 15 residues. In DNA, the CDR3 is TGTGCCAGCAGGGAGACTAGCGGGATTAACAATGAGCAGTTCTTC. It specifies CASRETSGINNEQFF.

The chain joins TRBV7-9 to TRBJ2-4, with D possibly matching TRBD2 (5 bases). CDR1 is SEHNR and CDR2 is FQNEAQ in the germline V gene (reference sequence). This CDR3 is built from 16 residues. V lost 5 bases and J 3 bases, leaving 17 bases between the germline ends. The CDR3 region has the DNA TGTGCCAGCAGCCCAAGACTCGGGGAGAGCAAAAACATTCAGTACTTC. It specifies CASSPRLGESKNIQYF.

The rearrangement links TRBV7-2 to TRBJ2-1; D may be TRBD2 (6 bases). CDR3 length: 16 amino acids. Germline lookup yields CDR1 SGHTA and CDR2 FQGNSA. Trimming removed 2 bases from V and 2 bases from J, with 13 bases in between. This CDR3 is CASSLLGGAAYNEQFF. CDR3 DNA: TGTGCCAGCAGCTTACTCGGCGGGGCCGCCTACAATGAGCAGTTCTTC. The full variable domain, with the rest looked up from reference TRBV7-2 and TRBJ2-1, is GAGVSQSPSNKVTEKGKDVELRCDPISGHTALYWYRQSLGQGLEFLIYFQGNSAPDKSGLPSDRFSAERTGGSVSTLTIQRTQQEDSAVYLCASSLLGGAAYNEQFFGPGTRLTVL.

The chain is built from TRBV9 and TRBJ2-5; D perhaps matches TRBD1 (6 bases). The CDR3 totals 15 residues. The germline V and J ends were trimmed by 2 bases and 1 base, with 12 bases remaining between them. Germline V gives CDR1 SGDLS, CDR2 YYNGEE. In DNA, the CDR3 is TGTGCCAGCAGCGTCATGGACAGACGCCAAGAGACCCAGTACTTC. It is translated as CASSVMDRRQETQYF.

This chain connects TRBV2 to TRBJ2-5; D is undetermined. Trimming pared 0 bases from V and 0 bases from J, leaving 2 bases between. Germline loops: CDR1 SNHLY, CDR2 FYNNEI. The CDR3 is 13 amino acids. CDR3 nucleotides: TGTGCCAGCAGTGAAGCCAACCAAGAGACCCAGTACTTC. Its translation is CASSEANQETQYF.

This clone was picked up one time. This rearrangement joins TRBV11-2 to TRBJ2-7; TRBD2 aligns across 12 bases. Germline trimming cut 4 bases from V and 7 bases from J; bases unmatched to any gene: 5. Germline V lookup: CDR1 SGHAT, CDR2 FQNNGV. The CDR3 contains 14 residues. The CDR3 sequence is CASSSLAGGSEQYF. The CDR3 region has the DNA TGTGCCAGCAGCTCCCTAGCGGGAGGGTCGGAGCAGTACTTC.

The chain carries TRBV6-5 and TRBJ1-1; D remains ambiguous. Germline lookup yields CDR1 MNHEY and CDR2 SVGAGI. The CDR3 loop spans 13 amino acids. Between the trimmed V and J ends, which lost 6 bases and 0 bases, there was a span of 8 bases. The CDR3 loop is CASRLELNTEAFF. CDR3 coding DNA: TGTGCCAGCAGGTTGGAGCTGAACACTGAAGCTTTCTTT.

The chain joins TRBV27 to TRBJ1-1; no firm D call. The CDR3 is 12 amino acids. CDR1 is MNHEY, CDR2 SMNVEV, per germline (reference sequence). V was clipped by 8 bases and J by 6 bases, with 13 bases between them. This chain's CDR3 is CASRRNPAEAFF. CDR3 DNA sequence: TGTGCCAGCCGCAGAAACCCCGCTGAAGCTTTCTTT.

The chain combines TRBV5-1 with TRBJ2-5; a possible D gene is TRBD2 (6 bases). The CDR3 contains 14 residues. V dropped 4 bases and J dropped 4 bases, with 14 bases sitting between them. Germline V lookup: CDR1 SGHRS, CDR2 YFSETQ. CDR3 sequence: CASSTGGEGETQYF. The CDR3 DNA reads TGCGCCAGCAGCACCGGGGGTGAAGGAGAGACCCAGTACTTC.

The chain employs TRBV7-9 and TRBJ2-7; 8 bases match TRBD1. The ends lost 5 bases at V and 6 bases at J; junction bases unmatched: 6. The CDR3 has 13 residues. CDR1 is SEHNR and CDR2 is FQNEAQ in the germline V gene (reference sequence). The CDR3 DNA follows: TGTGCCAGCAGCCGGACAGGGTCGGGCGAGCAGTACTTC. Its translation: CASSRTGSGEQYF.

V usage is TRBV6-5 and J usage is TRBJ1-1; D is unresolved. Germline V lookup: CDR1 MNHEY, CDR2 SVGAGI. Trimming took 7 bases from V and 4 from J, leaving 10 bases between them. There are 12 residues in the CDR3. CDR3 protein: CASNREGTEAFF. The CDR3 bases are TGTGCCAGCAATCGGGAAGGCACTGAAGCTTTCTTT.

The chain recombines TRBV14 with TRBJ1-2; a weak D match, TRBD1 (6 bases). Germline V gives CDR1 SGHDN, CDR2 FVKESK. V was pared by 4 bases and J by 3 bases, with 12 bases between. This CDR3 comprises 14 residues. The CDR3 is CASSPQGPDYGYTF. Written as DNA, the CDR3 is TGTGCCAGCAGCCCCCAGGGGCCGGACTATGGCTACACCTTC.

The rearrangement links TRBV18 to TRBJ2-1, with 9 bases lining up with TRBD1. This CDR3 is built from 14 residues. Germline V gene sequence: CDR1 KGHSH, CDR2 LQKENI. The J segment lost 9 bases and the V segment lost 1 base, leaving 4 bases of the junction unmatched. The CDR3 region is CASSPLGQGSEQFF. The CDR3 coding sequence is TGTGCCAGCTCACCACTGGGACAGGGTAGTGAGCAGTTCTTC.

This rearrangement joins TRBV30 to TRBJ1-2, with a possible D match to TRBD1 (6 bases). This CDR3 region has 14 residues. Germline V gives CDR1 GTSNPN, CDR2 SVGIG (reference sequence). V lost 7 bases to trimming and J lost 2 bases, with 17 bases between them. DNA of the CDR3: TGTGCCTCTTCAAACAGGGCAGGGAACTATGGCTACACCTTC. Translated: CASSNRAGNYGYTF.

The gene calls are TRBV21-1 and TRBJ1-1; the table's D call, TRBD1, was not checked against the DNA. TRBV21-1 is a known pseudogene. The CDR3 sequence is 13 residues long. The CDR3 region is CASRDIKNTEAFF. CDR3 nucleotides: TGTGCCAGCCGGGACATAAAGAACACTGAAGCTTTCTTT.

This clone was counted a few times. This chain connects TRBV14 to TRBJ2-1; weak D call: TRBD2 (6 bases). From germline, CDR1 is SGHDN and CDR2 FVKESK. V shed 4 bases and J shed 4 bases, with 14 bases lying between them. CDR3 size: 15 residues. The DNA of the CDR3 is TGTGCCAGCAGCCTTCGGGGGAGTTATTACAATGAGCAGTTCTTC. Translating it yields CASSLRGSYYNEQFF.

The V gene is TRBV6-6, the J gene TRBJ2-2, with 8 bases matching TRBD2. The V gene end was trimmed by 8 bases and the J gene end by 6 bases; junction bases not matched to a gene: 8. CDR3 length: 14 residues. Germline V gives CDR1 MNHNY, CDR2 SVGAGI (reference sequence). CDR3 bases: TGTGCCAGCCGTCGAGCGGGAGTCCCCGGGGAGCTGTTTTTT. Translating gives CASRRAGVPGELFF.